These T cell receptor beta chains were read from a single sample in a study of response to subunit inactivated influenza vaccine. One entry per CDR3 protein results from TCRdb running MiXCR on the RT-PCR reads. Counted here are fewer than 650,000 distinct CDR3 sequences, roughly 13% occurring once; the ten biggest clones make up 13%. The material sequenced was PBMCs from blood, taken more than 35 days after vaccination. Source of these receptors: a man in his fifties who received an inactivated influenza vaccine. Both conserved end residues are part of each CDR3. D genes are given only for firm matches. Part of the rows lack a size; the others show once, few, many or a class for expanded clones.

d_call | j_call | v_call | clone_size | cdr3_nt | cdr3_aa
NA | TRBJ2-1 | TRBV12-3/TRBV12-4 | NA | TGTGCCAGCGGCCCTTTAGTCGGGAACTACAATGAGCAGTTCTTC | CASGPLVGNYNEQFF
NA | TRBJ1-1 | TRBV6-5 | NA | TGTGCCAGCAGTTACAGTGGGGGCCGGAACACTGAAGCTTTCTTT | CASSYSGGRNTEAFF
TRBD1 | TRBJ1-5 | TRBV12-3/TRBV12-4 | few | TGTGCCAGCAGTACGGGACAGGGAGTTCAGCCCCAGCATTTT | CASSTGQGVQPQHF
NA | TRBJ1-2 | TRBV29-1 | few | TGCAGCGTTGAAGAAAGGGCGACCTTTAACTATGGCTACACCTTC | CSVEERATFNYGYTF
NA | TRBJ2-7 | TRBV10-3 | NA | TGTGCCATCCGCGAGGGGAGCGAGCAGTACTTC | CAIREGSEQYF
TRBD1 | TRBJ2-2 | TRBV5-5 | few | TGTGCCAGCAGCTCCAGGACAGGGAAGCCCGGGGAGCTGTTTTTT | CASSSRTGKPGELFF
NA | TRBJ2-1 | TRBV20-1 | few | TGCAGTGCTTCCGCCAGGAATGAGCAGTTCTTC | CSASARNEQFF
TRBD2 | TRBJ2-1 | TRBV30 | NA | TGTGCCTGGAGTTTAGGACTAGCCTCTAATGAGCAGTTCTTC | CAWSLGLASNEQFF
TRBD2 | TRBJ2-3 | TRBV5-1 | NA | TGCGCCAGCAGCTCCGGCACCGGAACTAGCGGGGGACCCACAGATACGCAGTATTTT | CASSSGTGTSGGPTDTQYF
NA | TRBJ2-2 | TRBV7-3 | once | TGTGCCAGCAGCTTAAAGTTTGGAGCTACCGGGGAGCTGTTTTTT | CASSLKFGATGELFF
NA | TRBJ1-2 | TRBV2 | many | TGTGCCAGCAGTGATATTACAGGGACCTATGGCTACACCTTC | CASSDITGTYGYTF
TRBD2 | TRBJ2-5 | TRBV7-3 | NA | TGTGCCAGCAGCTCCGGAGGGAGGGGAGAGACCCAGTACTTC | CASSSGGRGETQYF